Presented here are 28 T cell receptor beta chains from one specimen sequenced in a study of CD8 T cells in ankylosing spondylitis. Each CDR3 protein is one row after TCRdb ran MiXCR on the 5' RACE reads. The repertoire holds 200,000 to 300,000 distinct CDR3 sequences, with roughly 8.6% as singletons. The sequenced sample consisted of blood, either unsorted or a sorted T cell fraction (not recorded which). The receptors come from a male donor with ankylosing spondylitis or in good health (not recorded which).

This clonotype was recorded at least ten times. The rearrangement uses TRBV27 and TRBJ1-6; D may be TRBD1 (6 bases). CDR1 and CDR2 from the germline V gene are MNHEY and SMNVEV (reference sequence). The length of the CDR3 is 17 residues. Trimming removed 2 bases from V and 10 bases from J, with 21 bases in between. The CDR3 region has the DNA TGTGCCAGCAGTTTACGGGGGCCCGGGGAAATAGGGTCACCCCTCCACTTT. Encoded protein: CASSLRGPGEIGSPLHF.

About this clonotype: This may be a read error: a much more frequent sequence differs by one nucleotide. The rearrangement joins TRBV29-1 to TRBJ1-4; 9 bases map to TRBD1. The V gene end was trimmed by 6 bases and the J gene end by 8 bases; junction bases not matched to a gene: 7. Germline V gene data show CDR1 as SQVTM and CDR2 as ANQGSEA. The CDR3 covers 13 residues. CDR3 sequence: CSVRDRVDEKLFF. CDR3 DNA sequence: TGCAGCGTACGGGACAGGGTGGACGAAAAACTGTTTTTT.

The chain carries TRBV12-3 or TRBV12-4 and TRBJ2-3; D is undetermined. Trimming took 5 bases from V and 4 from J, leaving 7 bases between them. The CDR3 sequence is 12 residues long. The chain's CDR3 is CASSEQADTQYF. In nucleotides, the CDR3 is TGTGCCAGCAGTGAGCAGGCAGATACGCAGTATTTT.

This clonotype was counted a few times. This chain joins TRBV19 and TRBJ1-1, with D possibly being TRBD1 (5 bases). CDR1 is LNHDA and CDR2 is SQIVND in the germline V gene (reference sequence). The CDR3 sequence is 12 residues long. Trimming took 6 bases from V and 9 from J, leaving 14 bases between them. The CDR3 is CASRTTGTQAFF. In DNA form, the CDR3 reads TGTGCCAGTAGGACAACCGGGACTCAAGCTTTCTTT.

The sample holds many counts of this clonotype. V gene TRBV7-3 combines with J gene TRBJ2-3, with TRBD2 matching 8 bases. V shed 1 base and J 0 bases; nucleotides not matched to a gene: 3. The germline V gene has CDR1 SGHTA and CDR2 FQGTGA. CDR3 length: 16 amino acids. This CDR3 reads CASSLRGGRSTDTQYF. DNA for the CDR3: TGTGCCAGCAGCTTAAGGGGCGGGAGGAGCACAGATACGCAGTATTTT.

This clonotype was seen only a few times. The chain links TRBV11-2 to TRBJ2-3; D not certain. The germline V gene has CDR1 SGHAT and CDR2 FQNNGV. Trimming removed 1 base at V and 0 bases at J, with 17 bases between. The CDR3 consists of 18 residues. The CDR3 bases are TGTGCCAGCAGCTTAGTTGGTCGTAGGCCAGCTAGCACAGATACGCAGTATTTT. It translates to CASSLVGRRPASTDTQYF.

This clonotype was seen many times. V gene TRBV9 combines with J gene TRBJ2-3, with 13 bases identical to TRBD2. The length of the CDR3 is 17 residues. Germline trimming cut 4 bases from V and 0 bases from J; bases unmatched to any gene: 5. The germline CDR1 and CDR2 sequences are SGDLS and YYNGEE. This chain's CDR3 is CASSWRLAGGSTDTQYF. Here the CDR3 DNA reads TGTGCCAGCAGCTGGAGACTAGCGGGGGGTAGCACAGATACGCAGTATTTT.

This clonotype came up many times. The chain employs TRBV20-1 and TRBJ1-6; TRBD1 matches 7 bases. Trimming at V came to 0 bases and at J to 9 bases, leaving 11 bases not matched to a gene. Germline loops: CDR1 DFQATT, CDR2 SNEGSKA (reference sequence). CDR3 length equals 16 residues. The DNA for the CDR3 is TGCAGTGCTAGAGACCGACAGGGTTCCAATTCTTCACCCCTCCACTTT. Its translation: CSARDRQGSNSSPLHF.

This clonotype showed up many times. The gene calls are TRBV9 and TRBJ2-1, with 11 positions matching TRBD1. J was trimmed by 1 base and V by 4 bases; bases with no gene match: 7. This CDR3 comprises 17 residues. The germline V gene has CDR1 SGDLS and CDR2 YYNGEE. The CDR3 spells CASSPRTGGSSYNEQFF. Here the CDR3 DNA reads TGTGCCAGCAGCCCCCGGACAGGGGGCAGTTCCTACAATGAGCAGTTCTTC.

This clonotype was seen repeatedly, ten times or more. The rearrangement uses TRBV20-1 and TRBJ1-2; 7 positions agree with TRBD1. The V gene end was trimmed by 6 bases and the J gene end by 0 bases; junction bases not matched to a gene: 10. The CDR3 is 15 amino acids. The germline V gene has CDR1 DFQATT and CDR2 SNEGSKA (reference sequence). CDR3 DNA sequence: TGCAGTGCCCTTGGGACAGACCAAGCTAACTATGGCTACACCTTC. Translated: CSALGTDQANYGYTF.

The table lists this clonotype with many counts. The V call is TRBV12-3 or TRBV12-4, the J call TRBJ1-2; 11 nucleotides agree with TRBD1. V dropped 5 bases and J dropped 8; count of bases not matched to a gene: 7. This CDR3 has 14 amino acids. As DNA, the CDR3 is TGTGCCAGCAGTCGGACAGGGGGCGTATACGGCTACACCTTC. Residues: CASSRTGGVYGYTF.

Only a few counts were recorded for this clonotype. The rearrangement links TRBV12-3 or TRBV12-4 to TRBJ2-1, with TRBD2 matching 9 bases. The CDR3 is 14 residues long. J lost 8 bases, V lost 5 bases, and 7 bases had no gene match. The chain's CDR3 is CASSPLAGPHEQFF. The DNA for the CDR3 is TGTGCCAGCAGTCCGCTAGCGGGACCTCATGAGCAGTTCTTC.

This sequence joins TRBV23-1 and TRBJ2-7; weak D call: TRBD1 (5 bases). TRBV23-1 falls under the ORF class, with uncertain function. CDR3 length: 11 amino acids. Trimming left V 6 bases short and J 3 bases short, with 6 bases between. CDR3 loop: CASRGHYEQYF. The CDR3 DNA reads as TGCGCCAGCAGAGGACACTACGAGCAGTACTTC.

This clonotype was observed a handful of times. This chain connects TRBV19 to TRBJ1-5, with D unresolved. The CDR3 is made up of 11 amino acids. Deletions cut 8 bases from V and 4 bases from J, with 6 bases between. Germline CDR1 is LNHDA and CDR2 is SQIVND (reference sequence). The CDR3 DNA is TGTGCCAGTGGACTGAATCAGCCCCAGCATTTT. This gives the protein CASGLNQPQHF. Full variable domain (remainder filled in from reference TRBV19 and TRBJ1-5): DGGITQSPKYLFRKEGQNVTLSCEQNLNHDAMYWYRQDPGQGLRLIYYSQIVNDFQKGDIAEGYSVSREKKESFPLTVTSAQKNPTAFYLCASGLNQPQHFGDGTRLSIL.

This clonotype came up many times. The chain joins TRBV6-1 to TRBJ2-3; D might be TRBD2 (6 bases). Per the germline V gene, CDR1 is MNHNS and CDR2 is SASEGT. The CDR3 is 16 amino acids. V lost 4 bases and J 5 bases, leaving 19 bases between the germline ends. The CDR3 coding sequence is TGTGCCAGCAGTGTGGGGACTCGCCCGGAGGGAGATACGCAGTATTTT. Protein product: CASSVGTRPEGDTQYF.

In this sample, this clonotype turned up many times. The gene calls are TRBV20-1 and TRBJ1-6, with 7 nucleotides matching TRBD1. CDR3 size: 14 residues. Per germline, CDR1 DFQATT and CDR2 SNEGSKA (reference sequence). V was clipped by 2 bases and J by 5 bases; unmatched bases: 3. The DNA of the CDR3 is TGCAGTGCTAGAAGGGACAGTGATAATTCACCCCTCCACTTT. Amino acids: CSARRDSDNSPLHF.

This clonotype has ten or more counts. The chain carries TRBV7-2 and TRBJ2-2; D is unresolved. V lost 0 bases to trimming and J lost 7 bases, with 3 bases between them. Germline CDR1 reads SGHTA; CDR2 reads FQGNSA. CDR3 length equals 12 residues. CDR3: CASSLANGELFF. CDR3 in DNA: TGTGCCAGCAGCTTAGCGAACGGGGAGCTGTTTTTT.

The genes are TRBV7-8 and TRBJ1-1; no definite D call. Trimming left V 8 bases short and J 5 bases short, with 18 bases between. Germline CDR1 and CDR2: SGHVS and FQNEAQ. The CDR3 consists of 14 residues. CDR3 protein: CASAYRAPGTEAFF. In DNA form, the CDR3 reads TGTGCCAGCGCATACCGGGCCCCTGGGACTGAAGCTTTCTTT.

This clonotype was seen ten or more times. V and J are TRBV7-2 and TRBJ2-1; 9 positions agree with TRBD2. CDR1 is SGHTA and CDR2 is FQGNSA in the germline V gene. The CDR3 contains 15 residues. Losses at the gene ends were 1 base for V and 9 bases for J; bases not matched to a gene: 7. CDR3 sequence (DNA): TGTGCCAGCAGCTTAGTTCAGGCAGCGGGGGGTGAGCAGTTCTTC. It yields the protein CASSLVQAAGGEQFF.

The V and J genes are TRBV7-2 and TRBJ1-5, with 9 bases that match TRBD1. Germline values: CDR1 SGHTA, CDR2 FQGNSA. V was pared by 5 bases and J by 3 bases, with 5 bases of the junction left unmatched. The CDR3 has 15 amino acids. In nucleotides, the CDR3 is TGTGCCAGCAGCCAACAGGGGGCTGCCAATCAGCCCCAGCATTTT. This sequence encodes CASSQQGAANQPQHF.

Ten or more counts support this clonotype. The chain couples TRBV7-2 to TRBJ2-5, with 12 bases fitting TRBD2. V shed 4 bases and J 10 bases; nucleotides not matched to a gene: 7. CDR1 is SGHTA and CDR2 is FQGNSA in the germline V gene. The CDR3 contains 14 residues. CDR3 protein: CASSSGLAGGNQYF. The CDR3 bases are TGTGCCAGCAGCTCGGGACTAGCGGGCGGGAACCAGTACTTC.

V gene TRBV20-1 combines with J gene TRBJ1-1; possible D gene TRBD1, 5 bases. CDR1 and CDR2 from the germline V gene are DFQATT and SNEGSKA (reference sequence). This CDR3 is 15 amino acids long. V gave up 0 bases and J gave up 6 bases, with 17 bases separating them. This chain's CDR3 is CSARDQRGPNAEAFF. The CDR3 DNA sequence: TGCAGTGCTAGAGATCAAAGGGGACCCAACGCTGAAGCTTTCTTT.

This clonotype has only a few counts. The CDR3 is CASSRTSENTGELFF. CDR3 coding DNA: TGTGCCAGCAGTCGGACTAGCGAGAACACCGGGGAGCTGTTTTTT. This sequence joins TRBV5-5 and TRBJ2-2; 9 bases fit TRBD2. This CDR3 is built from 15 residues. The V segment lost 5 bases and the J segment 1 base; nucleotides outside the gene matches: 3. Per germline, CDR1 SGHKS and CDR2 YYEKEE (reference sequence).

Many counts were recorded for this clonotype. The CDR3 DNA reads TGTGCCAGCAGTTTAAGGTTCGGGGCGAGCTCCTATAATTCACCCCTCCACTTT. Its translation is CASSLRFGASSYNSPLHF. This chain connects TRBV27 to TRBJ1-6; tentatively, D is TRBD1 (5 bases). The CDR3 is 18 amino acids. The germline V gene has CDR1 MNHEY and CDR2 SMNVEV (reference sequence). V lost 2 bases, J lost 0 bases, and 14 bases lay in between.

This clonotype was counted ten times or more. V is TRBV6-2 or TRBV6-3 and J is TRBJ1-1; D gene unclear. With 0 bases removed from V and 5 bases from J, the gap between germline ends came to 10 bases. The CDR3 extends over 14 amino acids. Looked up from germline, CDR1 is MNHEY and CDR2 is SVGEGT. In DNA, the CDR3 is TGTGCCAGCAGTTACTCTCTCTGGCAAACTGAAGCTTTCTTT. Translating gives CASSYSLWQTEAFF.

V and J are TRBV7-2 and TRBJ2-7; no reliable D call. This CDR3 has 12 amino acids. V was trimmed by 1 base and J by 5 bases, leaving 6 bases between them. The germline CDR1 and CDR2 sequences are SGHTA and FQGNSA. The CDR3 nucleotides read TGTGCCAGCAGCTTAGACAACGACGAGCAGTACTTC. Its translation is CASSLDNDEQYF.

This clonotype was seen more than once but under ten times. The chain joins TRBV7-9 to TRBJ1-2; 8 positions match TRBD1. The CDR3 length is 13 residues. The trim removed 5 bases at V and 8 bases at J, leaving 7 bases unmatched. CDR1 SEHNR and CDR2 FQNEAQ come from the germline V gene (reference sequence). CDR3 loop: CASSDGQGNGYTF. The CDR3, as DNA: TGTGCCAGCAGCGACGGACAGGGCAACGGCTACACCTTC.

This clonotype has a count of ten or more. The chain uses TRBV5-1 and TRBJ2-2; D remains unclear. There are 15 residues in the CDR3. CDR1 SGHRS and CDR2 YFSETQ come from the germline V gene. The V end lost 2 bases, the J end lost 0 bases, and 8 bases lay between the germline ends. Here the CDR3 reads CASSFRRPNTGELFF. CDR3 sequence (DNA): TGCGCCAGCAGCTTTCGGAGACCGAACACCGGGGAGCTGTTTTTT.